This T cell receptor (beta chain) emerged from a study of blood T cell repertoires in COVID-19. Study at large: COVID-19 samples collected from the United States, Italy and Spain covered acute and convalescent phases. The analysed material was cDNA or gDNA that came from T cells, B-cell-depleted T cells, or PBMCs.

The CDR3 has 15 amino acids. In germline, CDR1 is SGHAT, CDR2 FQNNGV. Trimming cost V 6 bases and J 1 base; bases outside gene matches: 1. Per the study methods: How many nucleated cells were present was estimated from reference gene primer amplification. Assay: immunoSEQ multiplex PCR; the TCRdb copy retains only in-frame clones and omits some. From that table come the V and J calls and clone size; the DNA was used to work out D and trimming. Of 150,000 to 200,000 clones listed, around 81% are singletons. The sequence was collected from a man in his 60s with active or convalescent COVID-19. The chain joins TRBV11-2 to TRBJ2-2; 11 bases align to TRBD2. The sequenced material came from peripheral blood. The DNA for the CDR3 is TGTGCCAGCAGAGGGACTAGCGGGAACACCGGGGAGCTGTTTTTT. Its translation is CASRGTSGNTGELFF.